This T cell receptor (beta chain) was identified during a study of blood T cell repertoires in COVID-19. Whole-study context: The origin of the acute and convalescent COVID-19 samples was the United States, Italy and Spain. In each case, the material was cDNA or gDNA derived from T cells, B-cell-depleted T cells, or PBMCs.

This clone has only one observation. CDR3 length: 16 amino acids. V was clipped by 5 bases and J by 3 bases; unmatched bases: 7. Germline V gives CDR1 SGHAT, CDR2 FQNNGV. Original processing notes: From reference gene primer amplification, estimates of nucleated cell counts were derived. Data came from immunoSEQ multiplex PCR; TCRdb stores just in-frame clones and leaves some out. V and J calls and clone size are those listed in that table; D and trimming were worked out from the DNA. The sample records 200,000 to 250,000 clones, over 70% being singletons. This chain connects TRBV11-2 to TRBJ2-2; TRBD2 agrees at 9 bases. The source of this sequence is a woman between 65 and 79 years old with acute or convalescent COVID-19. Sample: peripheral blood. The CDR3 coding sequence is TGTGCCAGCAGCATCCGGGGACTAGCTTACACCGGGGAGCTGTTTTTT. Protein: CASSIRGLAYTGELFF.